This is a list of T cell receptor beta chains from one sample in a study of cytomegalovirus exposure and HLA in healthy donors. Profiled with immunoSEQ multiplex PCR; TCRdb holds only in-frame clones, not every one. The sample holds tens of thousands of clones, approximately 86% seen once. Specimen: PBMCs. The receptors were sampled from a middle-aged woman in good health and CMV-seropositive. Each CDR3 is given with its conserved first and last residue. D genes are given only for firm matches. A clone size is listed for some rows: how often the clone was seen (once, few, many), or a class if it is expanded.

D: .
size: .
V: TRBV6-4
J: TRBJ1-6
DNA: TGTGCCAGCAGGGATACAAGCGAGGCGTCACCCCTCCACTTT
CDR3: CASRDTSEASPLHF

D: .
size: once
V: TRBV27
J: TRBJ2-7
DNA: TGTGCCAGCAGTTTACTCCCACCTACCGAAGCCTACGAGCAGTACTTC
CDR3: CASSLLPPTEAYEQYF

D: TRBD2
size: .
V: TRBV27
J: TRBJ2-7
DNA: TGTGCCAGTTCCCCTAGCGGCTACGAGCAGTACTTC
CDR3: CASSPSGYEQYF

D: TRBD2
size: .
V: TRBV5-1
J: TRBJ2-7
DNA: TGCGCCAGCAGCTTGGACCCTCTTAATAGCGGGAGTGGCTACGAGCAGTACTTC
CDR3: CASSLDPLNSGSGYEQYF

D: TRBD1
size: .
V: TRBV29-1
J: TRBJ1-2
DNA: TGCAGCCTGAGGCAGGACAGGGTACCTAACTATGGCTACACCTTC
CDR3: CSLRQDRVPNYGYTF

D: TRBD2
size: .
V: TRBV5-1
J: TRBJ2-5
DNA: TGCGCCAGCAGCCCTATTCGGGGGGAAGAGACCCAGTACTTC
CDR3: CASSPIRGEETQYF

D: .
size: .
V: TRBV11-2
J: TRBJ1-2
DNA: TGTGCCAGCAGCTCCCGGACAGCAGATTATGGCTACACCTTC
CDR3: CASSSRTADYGYTF

D: .
size: .
V: TRBV7-2
J: TRBJ1-2
DNA: TGTGCCAGCAGCTCAATACAGGGTGACTATGGCTACACCTTC
CDR3: CASSSIQGDYGYTF

D: .
size: .
V: TRBV11-2
J: TRBJ2-7
DNA: TGTGCCAGCAGCTTCGACGAGCAGTACTTC
CDR3: CASSFDEQYF

D: .
size: .
V: TRBV16
J: TRBJ1-5
DNA: TGTGCCAGCAGCCAGGGGCCTGAGCCCCAGCATTTT
CDR3: CASSQGPEPQHF

D: TRBD1
size: .
V: TRBV29-1
J: TRBJ1-1
DNA: TGCAGCGCCGAGCAGGACAGGGCCGCAACTGAAGCTTTCTTT
CDR3: CSAEQDRAATEAFF

D: .
size: .
V: TRBV4-1
J: TRBJ2-7
DNA: TGCGCCAGCAGTTCACAGGATTACGAGCAGTACTTC
CDR3: CASSSQDYEQYF

D: .
size: few
V: TRBV5-4
J: TRBJ2-2
DNA: TGTGCCACCTCAGGGGTATATACCGGGGAGCTGTTTTTT
CDR3: CATSGVYTGELFF

D: TRBD2
size: .
V: TRBV5-1
J: TRBJ2-3
DNA: TGCGCCAGCAGCACGGGACTAGCAAGCTATACGCAGTATTTT
CDR3: CASSTGLASYTQYF

D: .
size: .
V: TRBV19
J: TRBJ2-5
DNA: TGTGCCAGTAGTATACGGCAGGGTCCGAGGGAGACCCAGTACTTC
CDR3: CASSIRQGPRETQYF

D: TRBD1
size: .
V: TRBV27
J: TRBJ2-1
DNA: TGTGCCAGCAGTGCGACAGGGTTCAACGAGCAGTTCTTC
CDR3: CASSATGFNEQFF

D: .
size: once
V: TRBV5-1
J: TRBJ1-1
DNA: TGCGCCAGCAGCTACTCCGAGACAAACCCTAACACTGAAGCTTTCTTT
CDR3: CASSYSETNPNTEAFF

D: .
size: .
V: TRBV6-1
J: TRBJ1-1
DNA: TGTGCCAGCGTTATGAACACTGAAGCTTTCTTT
CDR3: CASVMNTEAFF

D: .
size: .
V: TRBV5-1
J: TRBJ2-2
DNA: TGCGCCAGCAGCTTGGACGCGGCCGGGGAGCTGTTTTTT
CDR3: CASSLDAAGELFF

D: .
size: few
V: TRBV7-2
J: TRBJ2-3
DNA: TGTGCCAGCAGCTTAGGCGGGGTGAGATCAGATACGCAGTATTTT
CDR3: CASSLGGVRSDTQYF

D: .
size: .
V: TRBV5-1
J: TRBJ1-1
DNA: TGCGCCAGCAGAGACCAGGGTAGCACTGAAGCTTTCTTT
CDR3: CASRDQGSTEAFF

D: TRBD2
size: .
V: TRBV5-1
J: TRBJ2-1
DNA: TGCGCCAGCAGCTTGAAGGCGGGGGTAGGGGACTACAATGAGCAGTTCTTC
CDR3: CASSLKAGVGDYNEQFF

D: TRBD1
size: .
V: TRBV6-1
J: TRBJ2-3
DNA: TGTGCCAGCAGTGCCCGGGACAGGGGGAGAGTGGAAACAGATACGCAGTATTTT
CDR3: CASSARDRGRVETDTQYF

D: .
size: few
V: TRBV9
J: TRBJ2-5
DNA: TGTGCCAGCAGCGTAGTGGGGGGAACAGAGACCCAGTACTTC
CDR3: CASSVVGGTETQYF

D: .
size: .
V: TRBV27
J: TRBJ1-5
DNA: TGTGCCAGCAGTCCCTGGGACCCGAGGGGGCAGCCCCAGCATTTT
CDR3: CASSPWDPRGQPQHF

D: TRBD1
size: .
V: TRBV2
J: TRBJ1-1
DNA: TGTGCCAGCAGTAGGACAGGGAACACTGAAGCTTTCTTT
CDR3: CASSRTGNTEAFF

D: TRBD2
size: .
V: TRBV30
J: TRBJ2-7
DNA: TGTGCCTGGAATCTAGCGGGGGGATACGAGCAGTACTTC
CDR3: CAWNLAGGYEQYF

D: TRBD1
size: .
V: TRBV7-2
J: TRBJ1-3
DNA: TGTGCCAGCAGCCGGGCCGGGACAGGGGAAAACACCATATATTTT
CDR3: CASSRAGTGENTIYF

D: TRBD2
size: .
V: TRBV5-1
J: TRBJ2-3
DNA: TGCGCCAGCGGGACTAGCGGGGGGGCCACAGATACGCAGTATTTT
CDR3: CASGTSGGATDTQYF

D: TRBD2
size: .
V: TRBV7-3
J: TRBJ2-7
DNA: TGTGCCAGCAGCTTGACTAGCGGAGGCTACGAGCAGTACTTC
CDR3: CASSLTSGGYEQYF

D: .
size: .
V: TRBV10-2
J: TRBJ1-1
DNA: TGCGCCAGCAGTGATAGCCGGCCCCCGAACACTGAAGCTTTCTTT
CDR3: CASSDSRPPNTEAFF

D: .
size: .
V: TRBV2
J: TRBJ1-1
DNA: TGTGCCAGCAGCGAGAGCCGCGACACTCAGAACACTGAAGCTTTCTTT
CDR3: CASSESRDTQNTEAFF

D: TRBD2
size: once
V: TRBV6-5
J: TRBJ2-1
DNA: TGTGCCAGCAGTTACACGCACCGGGACTACATACTTGAGCAGTTCTTC
CDR3: CASSYTHRDYILEQFF

D: .
size: .
V: TRBV30
J: TRBJ1-2
DNA: TGTGCCTGCGGGAGGTACAGCTATGGCTACACCTTC
CDR3: CACGRYSYGYTF

D: TRBD1
size: .
V: TRBV19
J: TRBJ1-2
DNA: TGTGCCAGTAGTATACAGGGGGCCGGCTATGGCTACACCTTC
CDR3: CASSIQGAGYGYTF

D: TRBD1
size: few
V: TRBV28
J: TRBJ2-1
DNA: TGTGCCAGCACCCGCACAGGGGAATCTTACAATGAGCAGTTCTTC
CDR3: CASTRTGESYNEQFF

D: TRBD1
size: .
V: TRBV7-9
J: TRBJ1-1
DNA: TGTGCCAGCAGTATGCGACAGGGAATGGTTGAAGCTTTCTTT
CDR3: CASSMRQGMVEAFF

D: TRBD1
size: .
V: TRBV11-2
J: TRBJ1-6
DNA: TGTGCCAGCAGCCCCGCCGGACAGGGAACTTCACCCCTCCACTTT
CDR3: CASSPAGQGTSPLHF

D: TRBD2
size: .
V: TRBV13
J: TRBJ2-1
DNA: TGTGCCAGCAGCCCTGGGACTAGCGGGGGGGCCAATGAGCAGTTCTTC
CDR3: CASSPGTSGGANEQFF

D: .
size: .
V: TRBV5-5
J: TRBJ1-2
DNA: TGTGCCAGCAGCTTACCAGGGGTTTCAAGAGGCTACACCTTC
CDR3: CASSLPGVSRGYTF

D: .
size: .
V: TRBV5-4
J: TRBJ1-1
DNA: TGTGCCAGCAGCTCGTGGACGGCAGGGAAGAACACTGAAGCTTTCTTT
CDR3: CASSSWTAGKNTEAFF

D: .
size: .
V: TRBV2
J: TRBJ1-6
DNA: TGTGCCAGCAGTCTACAGATTACTAATTCACCCCTCCACTTT
CDR3: CASSLQITNSPLHF

D: .
size: .
V: TRBV19
J: TRBJ2-2
DNA: TGTGCCAGTAGTATAGGACAGGCTTTGGGGGAGCTGTTTTTT
CDR3: CASSIGQALGELFF

D: TRBD2
size: .
V: TRBV28
J: TRBJ2-7
DNA: TGTGCCAGCACCGAACGGGGGGGTTACGAGCAGTACTTC
CDR3: CASTERGGYEQYF

D: TRBD2
size: .
V: TRBV25-1
J: TRBJ2-7
DNA: TGTGCCAGCAGTGCCGGCTGGACTAGCGGGACCCACGAGCAGTACTTC
CDR3: CASSAGWTSGTHEQYF

D: .
size: .
V: TRBV29-1
J: TRBJ2-7
DNA: TGCAGCGGGGCCAGCTCCTACGAGCAGTACTTC
CDR3: CSGASSYEQYF

D: .
size: .
V: TRBV27
J: TRBJ1-1
DNA: TGTGCCAGCAGTTTATTAAAGAACACTGAAGCTTTCTTT
CDR3: CASSLLKNTEAFF

D: TRBD2
size: .
V: TRBV28
J: TRBJ2-1
DNA: TGTGCCAGCAGCGCGGGGGGGGAGGGCAATGAGCAGTTCTTC
CDR3: CASSAGGEGNEQFF

D: .
size: few
V: TRBV5-8
J: TRBJ2-1
DNA: TGTGCCAGCAGCTTCGGGTACAATGAGCAGTTCTTC
CDR3: CASSFGYNEQFF

D: TRBD1
size: .
V: TRBV7-9
J: TRBJ2-7
DNA: TGTGCCAGCACAAGGGGACCCGGGACAGGGGCGAACGAGCAGTACTTC
CDR3: CASTRGPGTGANEQYF

D: .
size: .
V: TRBV18
J: TRBJ2-3
DNA: TGTGCCAGCTCCCCGGCTCCGCGGGGAGATACGCAGTATTTT
CDR3: CASSPAPRGDTQYF

D: .
size: .
V: TRBV5-4
J: TRBJ2-5
DNA: TGTGCCAGCAGCCTCCGGGACTACCAAGAGACCCAGTACTTC
CDR3: CASSLRDYQETQYF

D: TRBD1
size: .
V: TRBV2
J: TRBJ1-2
DNA: TGTGCCAGCGGGACAGGGTACTATGGCTACACCTTC
CDR3: CASGTGYYGYTF

D: TRBD1
size: .
V: TRBV2
J: TRBJ2-2
DNA: TGTGCCAGCAGTGAGATGGGACAGGGTCGCACCGGGGAGCTGTTTTTT
CDR3: CASSEMGQGRTGELFF

D: .
size: .
V: TRBV27
J: TRBJ2-1
DNA: TGTGCCAGCAGTTTCTCCGCGGAGGAGCAGTTCTTC
CDR3: CASSFSAEEQFF

D: TRBD1
size: .
V: TRBV7-3
J: TRBJ2-1
DNA: TGTGCCAGCAGCTTACTAGGGGCAGGGGGCTACAATGAGCAGTTCTTC
CDR3: CASSLLGAGGYNEQFF